A single sample gave rise to the 27 T cell receptor beta chains below, sequenced in a study of PD-1 blockade in classical Hodgkin lymphoma. Described time point: newly diagnosed, previously untreated cHL patient sample. Assay used: immunoSEQ multiplex PCR; TCRdb lists only in-frame clones, some missing. The sample yields more than 15,000 clones, 87% seen once. The sequencing input was peripheral blood mononuclear cells (PBMCs). The receptors here all came from a human donor with classical Hodgkin lymphoma.

V and J are TRBV19 and TRBJ1-5; D is unclear. Germline CDR1 reads LNHDA; CDR2 reads SQIVND (reference sequence). This CDR3 is built from 12 residues. The ends were cut back, 8 bases at V and 2 bases at J, with 7 bases in the middle. CDR3 loop: CASRDGNQPQHF. In DNA, the CDR3 is TGTGCCAGTCGTGATGGCAATCAGCCCCAGCATTTT.

The chain uses TRBV18 and TRBJ2-5, with 7 bases aligning to TRBD1. There are 15 residues in the CDR3. V lost 4 bases to trimming and J lost 4 bases; unmatched junction nucleotides: 9. Germline V gene sequence: CDR1 KGHSH, CDR2 LQKENI. The CDR3 is CASSLVLDRAETQYF. CDR3 DNA: TGTGCCAGCTCACTCGTGCTAGACAGGGCAGAGACCCAGTACTTC.

About this clone itself: Mismatch with germline at one junction end may stem from a read error. J is TRBJ2-1 and V is TRBV7-2; D could derive from TRBD1 or TRBD2 (7 bases each). Germline assignment: CDR1 SGHTA and CDR2 FQGNSA. This CDR3 comprises 16 residues. CDR3 nucleotide sequence: TGTGCCAGCAGTCAACCAGGGAGGGGGCCCTATAATGAGCAGTTCTTC. Amino acids: CASSQPGRGPYNEQFF.

CDR3 in DNA: TGTGCTAGTGGTTCGTGGACAGACGATGAGCAGTTCTTC. This gives the protein CASGSWTDDEQFF. This sequence joins TRBV12-5 and TRBJ2-1; the D gene is possibly TRBD1 (6 bases). From germline, CDR1 is LGHNT and CDR2 FRNRAP. CDR3 length: 13 residues. V was shortened by 4 bases and J by 8 bases, with 12 bases between the two germline ends.

J is TRBJ1-3 and V is TRBV7-9, with D possibly TRBD1 on 5 matching bases. With 3 bases removed from V and 0 bases from J, the gap between germline ends came to 12 bases. Germline V lookup: CDR1 SEHNR, CDR2 FQNEAQ (reference sequence). The CDR3 is made up of 16 amino acids. In DNA form, the CDR3 reads TGTGCCAGCAGCTTCCTAACAGGTTACTCTGGAAACACCATATATTTT. This gives the protein CASSFLTGYSGNTIYF.

A word on this clone: It is unclear where the CDR3 begins or ends on the DNA, so no DNA is shown, and the CDR3 is as TCRdb lists it. V usage is TRBV6-6 and J usage is TRBJ1-2; no check of the table's D call, TRBD1, against the DNA was made. The CDR3 region is 14 residues in length, termini included. Germline V CDR1 and CDR2: MNHNY, SVGAGI (reference sequence). The CDR3 sequence: CASSSSGQYYGYTF.

The chain joins TRBV10-2 to TRBJ2-6, with 9 nucleotides matching TRBD1. J lost 4 bases, V lost 6 bases, and 10 bases had no gene match. The germline V gene has CDR1 WSHSY and CDR2 SAAADI. The CDR3 sequence is 17 residues long. This CDR3 is CASRGPGTGPGANVLTF. The CDR3 coding sequence is TGCGCCAGCAGGGGTCCCGGGACAGGGCCCGGGGCCAACGTCCTGACTTTC.

This clone occurred once. V is TRBV7-2 and J is TRBJ1-1, with D hard to call. The ends were cut back, 5 bases at V and 5 bases at J, with 15 bases in the middle. CDR1 SGHTA and CDR2 FQGNSA come from the germline V gene. This CDR3 spans 14 amino acids. This CDR3 reads CASSMGGYGTEAFF. Here the CDR3 DNA reads TGTGCCAGCAGCATGGGAGGGTATGGGACTGAAGCTTTCTTT.

The chain has TRBV10-2 and TRBJ2-7; the D gene could be TRBD1 or TRBD2 (5 bases each). The germline V gene has CDR1 WSHSY and CDR2 SAAADI. V was clipped by 6 bases and J by 0 bases, with 15 bases between them. The CDR3 consists of 15 residues. The CDR3 sequence is CASRPLVGPSYEQYF. The CDR3 DNA sequence: TGCGCCAGCAGGCCCTTGGTGGGACCCTCCTACGAGCAGTACTTC.

The genes are TRBV5-6 and TRBJ1-6; D uncertain. This CDR3 contains 13 residues. Trimming shortened V by 1 base and J by 3 bases, and 2 bases separated the two germline ends. Germline assignment: CDR1 SGHDT and CDR2 YYEEEE. CDR3 in DNA: TGTGCCAGCAGCTTGTTCTATAATTCACCCCTCCACTTT. Translating gives CASSLFYNSPLHF.

J is TRBJ2-1 and V is TRBV28; TRBD2 agrees at 12 bases. CDR1 is MDHEN, CDR2 SYDVKM, per germline. The CDR3 is made up of 18 amino acids. The V gene end was trimmed by 5 bases and the J gene end by 6 bases; junction bases not matched to a gene: 14. CDR3 nucleotides: TGTGCCAGCAGTCCGGTTACGTTGGGGACTAGCGGGTCCAATGAGCAGTTCTTC. Protein sequence: CASSPVTLGTSGSNEQFF.

The chain employs TRBV2 and TRBJ2-7; 9 nucleotides agree with TRBD2. Trimming removed 7 bases from V and 5 bases from J; junction bases left unmatched: 3. Per the germline V gene, CDR1 is SNHLY and CDR2 is FYNNEI. The CDR3 runs to 12 residues. The CDR3 region is CASTLAGNEQYF. The CDR3 DNA is TGTGCCAGCACCCTAGCGGGAAACGAGCAGTACTTC.

The gene calls are TRBV2 and TRBJ1-2; D is unresolved. Trimming pared 8 bases from V and 5 bases from J, leaving 12 bases between. This CDR3 contains 12 residues. Germline V gene lookup returns CDR1 SNHLY and CDR2 FYNNEI. CDR3 residues: CASSAFGYGYTF. CDR3 nucleotides: TGTGCCAGCTCCGCCTTTGGGTATGGCTACACCTTC.

The genes are TRBV18 and TRBJ1-1; weak D call: TRBD1 (5 bases). CDR3 length equals 13 residues. Between the trimmed V and J ends, which lost 10 bases and 2 bases, there was a span of 14 bases. Looked up from germline, CDR1 is KGHSH and CDR2 is LQKENI. CDR3 residues: CATLGDRNTEAFF. The CDR3 bases are TGTGCCACCTTAGGGGACCGAAACACTGAAGCTTTCTTT.

This chain links TRBV19 with TRBJ2-5, with TRBD1 matching 11 bases. The J call may be wrong; the DNA end is better matched by TRBJ2-7. Germline CDR1 reads LNHDA; CDR2 reads SQIVND (reference sequence). The CDR3 is made up of 17 amino acids. In DNA form, the CDR3 reads TGTGCCATGAGCCGGGACAGGGGGTCCCCGTCCCCCTACGAGCAGTACTTC. It is translated as CAMSRDRGSPSPYEQYF.

This chain links TRBV28 with TRBJ2-5; D may correspond to TRBD1 or TRBD2 (5 bases each). Trimming stripped 4 bases from V and 5 bases from J, with 11 bases between. The CDR3 has 13 residues. The V gene's germline CDR1 is MDHEN and CDR2 SYDVKM. CDR3 sequence reads: CASSSGRRETQYF. The CDR3 DNA sequence: TGTGCCAGCAGTTCGGGGCGACGCGAGACCCAGTACTTC.

The chain carries TRBV28 and TRBJ1-1; D unclear. V shed 2 bases and J shed 1 base, with 5 bases lying between them. Germline CDR1 reads MDHEN; CDR2 reads SYDVKM. The CDR3 loop spans 13 amino acids. Here the CDR3 reads CASSLAENTEAFF. CDR3 nucleotides: TGTGCCAGCAGTTTAGCAGAGAACACTGAAGCTTTCTTT.

The CDR3 spells CASSLGGGHTGELFF. CDR3 DNA: TGTGCCAGCAGTTTGGGGGGGGGCCACACCGGGGAGCTGTTTTTT. The chain couples TRBV28 to TRBJ2-2, with TRBD2 as a possible D gene (7 bases). The CDR3 contains 15 residues. CDR1 and CDR2 (germline): MDHEN, SYDVKM. Between the trimmed V and J ends, which lost 3 bases and 3 bases, there was a span of 11 bases.

The rearrangement joins TRBV7-8 to TRBJ2-4; D might be TRBD2 (7 bases). This CDR3 is 14 amino acids long. Trimming stripped 5 bases from V and 8 bases from J, with 16 bases between. Germline values: CDR1 SGHVS, CDR2 FQNEAQ. CDR3 in amino acids: CASSNKGGHDIQYF. The CDR3 nucleotides read TGTGCCAGCAGCAATAAGGGGGGGCACGACATTCAGTACTTC.

This chain connects TRBV9 to TRBJ2-3, with 9 bases fitting TRBD2. The length of the CDR3 is 14 residues. V trimming: 4 bases; J trimming: 4 bases; junction bases outside the gene matches: 4. Germline CDR1 and CDR2: SGDLS and YYNGEE. The CDR3 bases are TGTGCCAGCAGCATGAGGACTAGCGCAGATACGCAGTATTTT. Protein: CASSMRTSADTQYF.

This rearrangement joins TRBV7-9 to TRBJ2-3; TRBD1 agrees at 9 bases. V lost 5 bases and J lost 6; bases outside the gene matches: 9. Germline V gene lookup returns CDR1 SEHNR and CDR2 FQNEAQ (reference sequence). The CDR3 contains 15 residues. CDR3: CASSTQGAMRDTQYF. As DNA, the CDR3 is TGTGCCAGCAGCACACAGGGGGCGATGAGGGATACGCAGTATTTT.

This rearrangement joins TRBV19 to TRBJ2-4; perhaps TRBD2 as D (6 bases). The V end lost 7 bases, the J end lost 0 bases, and 22 bases lay between the germline ends. This CDR3 contains 18 residues. CDR1 is LNHDA, CDR2 SQIVND, per germline (reference sequence). CDR3 in amino acids: CASTNPGAGPIAKNIQYF. The CDR3 bases are TGTGCCAGTACTAACCCTGGGGCGGGACCTATAGCCAAAAACATTCAGTACTTC.

The V call is TRBV9, the J call TRBJ2-7; D gene unclear. Germline V gene lookup returns CDR1 SGDLS and CDR2 YYNGEE. This CDR3 has 12 residues. V dropped 7 bases and J dropped 2 bases, with 10 bases sitting between them. The chain's CDR3 is CASGPGTYEQYF. The CDR3 DNA follows: TGTGCCAGCGGCCCGGGCACCTACGAGCAGTACTTC. The full variable domain, its missing parts supplied by reference TRBV9 and TRBJ2-7, is DSGVTQTPKHLITATGQRVTLRCSPRSGDLSVYWYQQSLDQGLQFLIQYYNGEERAKGNILERFSAQQFPDLHSELNLSSLELGDSALYFCASGPGTYEQYFGPGTRLTVT.

The DNA of the CDR3 is TGTGCCAGCAAAAAAGTTGGAACTCGGGACTCGAACACTGAAGCTTTCTTT. Amino acid sequence: CASKKVGTRDSNTEAFF. V is TRBV5-5 and J is TRBJ1-1; D might be TRBD1 (5 bases). V lost 6 bases and J lost 1, with 22 bases in between. The CDR3 length is 17 residues. Looked up from germline, CDR1 is SGHKS and CDR2 is YYEKEE (reference sequence). The variable domain in full, with the rest retrieved from reference TRBV5-5 and TRBJ1-1, is DAGVTQSPTHLIKTRGQQVTLRCSPISGHKSVSWYQQVLGQGPQFIFQYYEKEERGRGNFPDRFSARQFPNYSSELNVNALLLGDSALYLCASKKVGTRDSNTEAFFGQGTRLTVV.

The chain employs TRBV2 and TRBJ2-7; D uncertain. CDR1 is SNHLY, CDR2 FYNNEI, per germline. This CDR3 spans 17 amino acids. The ends were cut back, 3 bases at V and 3 bases at J, with 21 bases in the middle. This CDR3 reads CASSENLWADQFYEQYF. CDR3 coding DNA: TGTGCCAGCAGTGAGAACTTGTGGGCAGATCAGTTCTACGAGCAGTACTTC.

The chain joins TRBV27 to TRBJ1-2, with D unclear. The CDR3 extends over 12 amino acids. V was cut by 7 bases and J by 7 bases, with 13 bases left in between. Germline CDR1 reads MNHEY; CDR2 reads SMNVEV (reference sequence). Here the CDR3 DNA reads TGTGCCAGCAAAAGTCAGTGGTTTGGCTACACCTTC. Protein sequence: CASKSQWFGYTF.

The rearrangement joins TRBV11-3 to TRBJ2-1; D is unresolved. Germline-derived CDR1 and CDR2 are SGHNT and YENEEA. V gave up 6 bases and J gave up 7 bases, with 10 bases separating them. The CDR3 has 12 amino acids. CDR3 nucleotide sequence: TGTGCCAGCAGTCTTCGGTCGAATGAGCAGTTCTTC. This encodes CASSLRSNEQFF.